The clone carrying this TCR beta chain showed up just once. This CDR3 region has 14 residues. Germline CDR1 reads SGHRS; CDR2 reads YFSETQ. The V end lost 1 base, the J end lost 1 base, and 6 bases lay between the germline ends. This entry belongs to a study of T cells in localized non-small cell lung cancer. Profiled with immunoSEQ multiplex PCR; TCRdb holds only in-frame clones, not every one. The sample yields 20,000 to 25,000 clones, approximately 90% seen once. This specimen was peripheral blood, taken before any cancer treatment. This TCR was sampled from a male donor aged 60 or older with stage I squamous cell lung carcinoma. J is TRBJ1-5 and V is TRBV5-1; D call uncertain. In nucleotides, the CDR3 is TGCGCCAGCAGCTTGACCGGGAGCAATCAGCCCCAGCATTTT. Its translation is CASSLTGSNQPQHF. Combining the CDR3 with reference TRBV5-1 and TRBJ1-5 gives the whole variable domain KAGVTQTPRYLIKTRGQQVTLSCSPISGHRSVSWYQQTPGQGLQFLFEYFSETQRNKGNFPGRFSGRQFSNSRSEMNVSTLELGDSALYLCASSLTGSNQPQHFGDGTRLSIL.